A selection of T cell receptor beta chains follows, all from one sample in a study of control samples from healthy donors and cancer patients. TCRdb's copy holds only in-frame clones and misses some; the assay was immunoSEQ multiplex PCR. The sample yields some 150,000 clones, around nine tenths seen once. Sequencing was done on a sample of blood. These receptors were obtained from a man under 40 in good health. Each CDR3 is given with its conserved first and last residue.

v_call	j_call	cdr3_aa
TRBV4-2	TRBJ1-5	CASSQDLETGVNQPQHF
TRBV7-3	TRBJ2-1	CASSPLVGGHNEQFF
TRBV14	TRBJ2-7	CASSQVDGYEQYF
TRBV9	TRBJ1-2	CASSVKPGQTTYGYTF
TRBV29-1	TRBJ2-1	CSVEQGRSNNEQFF
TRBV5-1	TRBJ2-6	CASSPTGAGANVLTF
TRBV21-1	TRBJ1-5	CASSKGCGDQPQHF
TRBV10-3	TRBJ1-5	CAISESGGGFGQPQHF
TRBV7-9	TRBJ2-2	CVKARGRNTGELFF
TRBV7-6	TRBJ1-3	CASSLNPSGPSSGNTIYF
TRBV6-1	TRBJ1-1	CASSERRASTEAFF
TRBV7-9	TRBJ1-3	CASSLFATGGSGNTIYF
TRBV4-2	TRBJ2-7	CASSHTGPANEQYF
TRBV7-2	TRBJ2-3	CASSRRGPSTDTQYF
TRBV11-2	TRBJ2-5	CASSRDRGETQYF
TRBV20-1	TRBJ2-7	CSAYVIYEQYF
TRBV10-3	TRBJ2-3	CAISWDSRRDTQYF
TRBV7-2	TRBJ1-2	CASEIPPLSGYTF
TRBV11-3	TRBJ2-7	CASSPTGGDEQYF
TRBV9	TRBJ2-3	CASSVAPGGTDTQYF
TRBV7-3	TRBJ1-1	CASSLALGVDTEAFF
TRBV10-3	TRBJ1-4	CAIKSSSATNEKLFF
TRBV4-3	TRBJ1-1	CASSLEGQADEAFF
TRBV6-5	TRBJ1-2	CASSSPVINYGYTF
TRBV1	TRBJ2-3	CTSSQNLGADTQYF
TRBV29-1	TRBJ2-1	CSDKQTSGGNRYNEQFF